The entry that follows covers one TCR beta chain sequence. These data belong to a study of identical twins. cDNA carried unique molecular identifiers, and a universal primer site was added by template switching. Using its own MiXCR run on the 5' RACE reads, TCRdb lists one record per CDR3 protein. In the table there are 1.5 million to 2 million distinct CDR3 sequences, under 35% of which are singletons. Sample: cord blood. This receptor was identified in a newborn girl in good health.

The CDR3 sequence: CASTELGGSGAFF. DNA for the CDR3: TGTGCCAGCACCGAGTTAGGGGGGAGTGGAGCTTTCTTT. The chain employs TRBV27 and TRBJ1-1; D may be TRBD1 (6 bases). V was shortened by 7 bases and J by 10 bases, with 19 bases between the two germline ends. CDR1 and CDR2 from the germline V gene are MNHEY and SMNVEV (reference sequence). The CDR3 loop spans 13 amino acids.